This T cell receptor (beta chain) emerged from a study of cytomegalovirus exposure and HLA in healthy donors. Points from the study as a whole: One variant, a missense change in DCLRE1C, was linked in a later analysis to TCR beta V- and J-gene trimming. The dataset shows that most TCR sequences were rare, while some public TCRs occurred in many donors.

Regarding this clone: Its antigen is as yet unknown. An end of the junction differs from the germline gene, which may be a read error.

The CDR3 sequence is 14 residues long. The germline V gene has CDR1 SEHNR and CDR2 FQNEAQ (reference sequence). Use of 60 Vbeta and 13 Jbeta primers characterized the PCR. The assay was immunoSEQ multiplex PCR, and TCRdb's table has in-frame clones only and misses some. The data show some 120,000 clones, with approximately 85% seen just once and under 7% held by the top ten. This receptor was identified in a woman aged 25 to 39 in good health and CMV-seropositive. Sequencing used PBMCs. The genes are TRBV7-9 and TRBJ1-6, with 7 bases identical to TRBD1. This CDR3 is CSSSLQGPNSPLHF. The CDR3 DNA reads TGTTCCAGCAGCCTACAGGGGCCAAATTCACCCCTCCACTTT.